This TCR beta chain comes out of a study of cytomegalovirus exposure and HLA in healthy donors. The CDR3 is made up of 17 amino acids. CDR1 and CDR2 (germline): MGHRA, YSYEKL. Germline trimming cut 4 bases from V and 2 bases from J; bases unmatched to any gene: 11. The PCR was carried out with 60 Vbeta primers and 13 Jbeta primers. Only in-frame clones appear in the TCRdb table, and some are missing; sequencing was by immunoSEQ multiplex PCR. Among about 170,000 clones, about 76% were seen once, and the ten largest hold roughly 1.9%. Sequencing was carried out using PBMCs. The chain employs TRBV4-1 and TRBJ2-7; 10 bases map to TRBD2. The TCR comes from a female donor in good health and CMV-seronegative. The chain's CDR3 is CASSPRGLASGPYEQYF. Written as DNA, the CDR3 is TGCGCCAGCAGCCCGCGGGGACTAGCGAGCGGTCCCTACGAGCAGTACTTC.